The TCR beta chain described here comes from a study of T cell responses to AZD1222 COVID-19 vaccine. The CDR3 sequence is 15 residues long. Notes on this clone: What it binds is unknown.

Study findings and constraints: Vaccine-associated CD4 TCRs spanned spike, dominant at 160-218 and 743-854. Donors were mostly white British, more females; clonal diversity possibly underestimated.

The protocol was immunoSEQ multiplex PCR, while the TCRdb copy is restricted to in-frame clones and leaves out a portion. The table includes approximately 180,000 clones, about 85% detected once. The source was peripheral blood, collected on day 0 of AZD1222 vaccination. The V call is TRBV12-1, the J call TRBJ1-2; the table names TRBD1, a call not compared with the DNA. TRBV12-1 is a pseudogene locus. This TCR was sampled from an adult in good health. CDR3 coding DNA: TGTGCCAGCAGCTTTGACAGAGGGGGCAGCTATGGCTACACCTTC. Encoded protein: CASSFDRGGSYGYTF.